The 19 T cell receptor beta chains below come from one sample, sequenced in a study of blood T cell repertoires in COVID-19. Clones were sequenced by immunoSEQ multiplex PCR, and TCRdb holds only the in-frame ones, with some missing. The sample consists of roughly 110,000 clones, 80% to 90% of them appearing once. Sequencing was carried out using peripheral blood. These receptors originate from a human donor with acute or convalescent COVID-19. The donor label of this sample is uncertain.

CDR3: CASDRGQNSPLHF. The CDR3 nucleotides are TGTGCCAGCGACAGGGGTCAGAATTCACCCCTCCACTTT. This chain connects TRBV28 to TRBJ1-6; 8 bases align to TRBD1. This CDR3 is built from 13 residues. The V segment lost 8 bases and the J segment 7 bases; nucleotides outside the gene matches: 4. From germline, CDR1 is MDHEN and CDR2 SYDVKM.

The chain links TRBV3-1 (or the pseudogene TRBV3-2) to TRBJ2-3, with D perhaps TRBD2 (6 bases). The CDR3 is made up of 16 amino acids. The germline CDR1 and CDR2 sequences are LGHDT and YNNKEL (reference sequence). Trimming took off 1 base at V and 3 bases at J, with 14 bases between the two ends. In nucleotides, the CDR3 is TGTGCCAGCAGCCAAGTTTCCAGCGGGTCGACAGATACGCAGTATTTT. Amino acids: CASSQVSSGSTDTQYF.

The CDR3 nucleotides are TGTGCCAGCAGCCCCAGATCCCCCCTAGCGCGCTACAATGAGCAGTTCTTC. Its translation: CASSPRSPLARYNEQFF. The chain recombines TRBV4-2 with TRBJ2-1; D possibly corresponds to TRBD2 (6 bases). Germline V CDR1 and CDR2: LGHNA, YNFKEQ. The CDR3 is made up of 17 amino acids. V was trimmed by 4 bases and J by 3 bases, leaving 19 bases between them.

The genes are TRBV5-4 and TRBJ1-2; weak D call: TRBD1 (5 bases). Germline V gives CDR1 SGHNT, CDR2 YYREEE (reference sequence). The CDR3 extends over 13 amino acids. The germline V and J ends were trimmed by 5 bases and 2 bases, with 10 bases remaining between them. CDR3 bases: TGTGCCAGCAGGCCCACAGGAAACTATGGCTACACCTTC. Protein product: CASRPTGNYGYTF.

The V gene is TRBV5-4, the J gene TRBJ2-3, with TRBD1 matching over 7 bases. The CDR3 covers 14 residues. The germline V gene encodes CDR1 SGHNT and CDR2 YYREEE (reference sequence). J gave up 3 bases and V 9 bases, and 10 bases lay outside the gene matches. The CDR3 region is CATDTGVRTDTQYF. CDR3 sequence (DNA): TGTGCCACCGACACAGGGGTTCGGACAGATACGCAGTATTTT.

The rearrangement uses TRBV19 and TRBJ1-1; 11 bases agree with TRBD1. The CDR3 is 15 residues long. Germline V gene data show CDR1 as LNHDA and CDR2 as SQIVND (reference sequence). Trimming took 4 bases from V and 11 from J; bases not matched to a gene: 12. The CDR3 region is CASSTTWTGGLWAFF. CDR3 nucleotide sequence: TGTGCCAGTAGTACGACCTGGACAGGGGGCCTGTGGGCTTTCTTT.

The rearrangement links TRBV2 to TRBJ1-5; TRBD1 aligns across 9 bases. This CDR3 comprises 13 residues. V was clipped by 8 bases and J by 6 bases; unmatched bases: 5. The germline CDR1 and CDR2 sequences are SNHLY and FYNNEI. This CDR3 is CASADRGSQPQHF. CDR3 nucleotides: TGTGCCAGCGCGGACAGGGGAAGTCAGCCCCAGCATTTT.

This clone turned up a few times. The CDR3 loop reads CAISQGTGGSPLHF. As DNA, the CDR3 is TGTGCCATCTCCCAAGGGACAGGGGGTTCACCCCTCCACTTT. This chain uses TRBV10-3 with TRBJ1-6; 11 bases are shared with TRBD1. CDR1 and CDR2 from the germline V gene are ENHRY and SYGVKD. The CDR3 is 14 residues long. The V gene end was trimmed by 8 bases and the J gene end by 9 bases; junction bases not matched to a gene: 6.

The CDR3 sequence is CASSVGPEGSPLHF. The CDR3, as DNA: TGTGCCAGCAGCGTGGGCCCTGAGGGTTCACCCCTCCACTTT. The chain joins TRBV7-3 to TRBJ1-6, with D unresolved. CDR3 size: 14 residues. V lost 5 bases to trimming and J lost 9 bases, with 14 bases between them. Germline-derived CDR1 and CDR2 are SGHTA and FQGTGA.

The V and J genes are TRBV6-2 or TRBV6-3 and TRBJ1-5; D might be TRBD1 (6 bases). Germline V CDR1 and CDR2: MNHEY, SVGEGT. The V gene lost 0 bases and the J gene lost 0 bases, with 12 bases spanning the gap. This CDR3 spans 17 amino acids. The CDR3 nucleotides read TGTGCCAGCAGTTACTCGGCAGGACAGCATAGCAATCAGCCCCAGCATTTT. It specifies CASSYSAGQHSNQPQHF.

The genes are TRBV20-1 and TRBJ2-1, with TRBD1 as a possible D gene (6 bases). V lost 4 bases and J lost 7, with 8 bases in between. The CDR3 loop spans 11 amino acids. CDR1 is DFQATT, CDR2 SNEGSKA, per germline (reference sequence). The CDR3 sequence is CSANQGNEQFF. In nucleotides, the CDR3 is TGCAGTGCTAACCAGGGGAATGAGCAGTTCTTC.

The rearrangement uses TRBV28 and TRBJ1-2; possible D gene TRBD1, 5 bases. V lost 3 bases and J 12 bases, leaving 14 bases between the germline ends. Germline CDR1 MDHEN, CDR2 SYDVKM. The CDR3 runs 12 residues. This chain's CDR3 is CASSFEGLSNTF. The CDR3 DNA reads TGTGCCAGCAGTTTCGAGGGACTATCGAACACCTTC.

The V call is TRBV6-4, the J call TRBJ2-3, with D maybe TRBD2 (6 bases). This CDR3 has 16 amino acids. V dropped 3 bases and J dropped 0 bases, with 13 bases sitting between them. Per the germline V gene, CDR1 is MRHNA and CDR2 is SNTAGT. In DNA form, the CDR3 reads TGTGCCAGCAGTGAATTGGCGGGGACTAGCACAGATACGCAGTATTTT. Protein: CASSELAGTSTDTQYF.

The chain joins TRBV7-2 to TRBJ2-5; 10 nucleotides match TRBD2. The CDR3 covers 15 residues. Germline CDR1 SGHTA, CDR2 FQGNSA. V lost 4 bases and J lost 2; bases outside the gene matches: 4. CDR3 sequence (DNA): TGTGCCAGCAGCTCGCGACTAGCGGGTCAAGAGACCCAGTACTTC. It is translated as CASSSRLAGQETQYF.

The genes are TRBV20-1 and TRBJ2-1; TRBD2 matches 13 bases. CDR1 and CDR2 from the germline V gene are DFQATT and SNEGSKA (reference sequence). CDR3 length equals 14 residues. With V trimmed by 3 bases and J by 9 bases, 5 bases remained unmatched. DNA for the CDR3: TGCAGTGCTAGTACTAGCGGGAGGGCCAGTGAGCAGTTCTTC. Protein sequence: CSASTSGRASEQFF.

This clone has a single count. This chain joins TRBV7-2 and TRBJ2-3, with 9 bases lining up with TRBD1. Germline V lookup: CDR1 SGHTA, CDR2 FQGNSA. The junction had 2 bases not matched to a gene; V was cut back by 4 bases and J by 3 bases. The length of the CDR3 is 14 residues. DNA of the CDR3: TGTGCCAGCAGCTCGGGACAGGGAACAGATACGCAGTATTTT. It specifies CASSSGQGTDTQYF.

In this sample, this clone turned up once. This rearrangement joins TRBV29-1 to TRBJ2-1; 9 bases align to TRBD2. This CDR3 spans 16 amino acids. Trimming removed 7 bases from V and 3 bases from J; junction bases left unmatched: 13. CDR1 and CDR2 from the germline V gene are SQVTM and ANQGSEA. The CDR3 nucleotides are TGCAGCGCCGCGTTCAGGACTAGCGCGTACTACAATGAGCAGTTCTTC. Its translation: CSAAFRTSAYYNEQFF.

The chain employs TRBV5-1 and TRBJ1-2; 7 nucleotides match TRBD1. The CDR3 is 17 residues long. Trimming cost V 2 bases and J 7 bases; bases outside gene matches: 17. CDR1 SGHRS and CDR2 YFSETQ come from the germline V gene. CDR3 region: CASSLGDSLTVPRGYTF. Written as DNA, the CDR3 is TGCGCCAGCAGCTTAGGGGACAGCCTCACGGTACCTCGTGGCTACACCTTC.

The chain joins TRBV7-3 to TRBJ2-1; 14 bases fit TRBD2. This CDR3 contains 18 residues. Germline lookup yields CDR1 SGHTA and CDR2 FQGTGA. With 0 bases clipped from V and 9 bases from J, the junction kept 10 bases outside the gene matches. This CDR3 reads CASSLTTPGTSGRSEQFF. The CDR3 DNA reads as TGTGCCAGCAGCTTAACGACCCCCGGGACTAGCGGGAGAAGTGAGCAGTTCTTC.